This T cell receptor beta chain was recorded in a study of T cell responses to AZD1222 COVID-19 vaccine. The study's findings and limits: Just a handful of AZD1222 recipients were seropositive at baseline. Increased Spike-specific TCR breadth and depth were observed after two AZD1222 doses.

CDR3 length equals 15 residues. V was shortened by 2 bases and J by 8 bases, with 13 bases between the two germline ends. The germline V gene encodes CDR1 ENHRY and CDR2 SYGVKD. Concerning this clone itself: What it binds is unknown.

Sequencing was performed with immunoSEQ multiplex PCR; in TCRdb, only in-frame clones are kept and a portion is missing. The top ten clones hold more than 20% of a sample with some 86,000 clones, roughly 80% of them seen once. This receptor was obtained from an adult in good health. The material sequenced was peripheral blood, taken on day 0 of AZD1222 vaccination. The V gene is TRBV10-3, the J gene TRBJ1-6; D unresolved. DNA for the CDR3: TGTGCCATCAGTGAGAACGGCAGGAAGGATTCACCCCTCCACTTT. Its translation is CAISENGRKDSPLHF.